The 20 T cell receptor beta chains below come from one sample, sequenced in a study of T-cell reconstitution after alpha-beta-depleted transplantation in children. For TCRbeta, the library was prepared with unique molecular identifiers. TCRdb called the PCR reads again in MiXCR, with one record for every CDR3 protein. This sample yields about 500,000 distinct CDR3 sequences, of which over 10% are seen a single time; around 13% belongs to the top ten. This sample comprised PBMCs, mostly from graft donor cells, obtained 180 days after TCRalphabeta/CD19-depleted stem cell transplant. The receptor set was obtained from a female patient aged 2-10 years who had a stem cell transplant for aplastic anemia, so the T cells may come from the graft donor.

This clonotype was found a few times. The chain is built from TRBV14 and TRBJ2-2; 10 nucleotides match TRBD2. Germline V CDR1 and CDR2: SGHDN, FVKESK. V trimming: 0 bases; J trimming: 4 bases; junction bases outside the gene matches: 5. The CDR3 contains 17 residues. This CDR3 is CASSQDTSGTVTGELFF. Here the CDR3 DNA reads TGTGCCAGCAGCCAAGATACTAGCGGGACCGTCACCGGGGAGCTGTTTTTT.

The chain's CDR3 is CASSPRLAERNEQFF. CDR3 coding DNA: TGTGCCAGCAGCCCTCGACTAGCGGAAAGGAATGAGCAGTTCTTC. V is TRBV7-9 and J is TRBJ2-1; TRBD2 agrees at 9 bases. The CDR3 sequence is 15 residues long. Germline trimming cut 5 bases from V and 7 bases from J; bases unmatched to any gene: 9. CDR1 is SEHNR, CDR2 FQNEAQ, per germline (reference sequence).

In this sample, this clonotype turned up a few times. This chain uses TRBV20-1 with TRBJ2-1, with TRBD1 identical over 8 bases. The CDR3 totals 11 residues. Germline V gives CDR1 DFQATT, CDR2 SNEGSKA (reference sequence). V lost 3 bases to trimming and J lost 10 bases; unmatched junction nucleotides: 2. The CDR3, as DNA: TGCAGTGCTAGCGACAGGGGAGAGCAGTTCTTC. Protein: CSASDRGEQFF.

The chain recombines TRBV20-1 with TRBJ2-1; D might be TRBD2 (6 bases). CDR1 and CDR2 (germline): DFQATT, SNEGSKA (reference sequence). Trimming took off 2 bases at V and 4 bases at J, with 12 bases between the two ends. This CDR3 has 14 amino acids. The CDR3 protein is CSARISGVYNEQFF. The CDR3 DNA sequence: TGCAGTGCTAGAATTAGCGGAGTATACAATGAGCAGTTCTTC.

The chain uses TRBV12-3 or TRBV12-4 and TRBJ2-7, with unresolved D. The CDR3 loop spans 15 amino acids. Trimming shortened V by 1 base and J by 5 bases, and 15 bases separated the two germline ends. The CDR3 DNA reads as TGTGCCAGCAGTTTAGAGAGGCCTCCACCCCACGAGCAGTACTTC. Protein product: CASSLERPPPHEQYF.

This clonotype was detected only a few times. The rearrangement links TRBV7-9 to TRBJ2-2; D is unresolved. Germline V CDR1 and CDR2: SEHNR, FQNEAQ (reference sequence). Trimming pared 5 bases from V and 2 bases from J, leaving 6 bases between. CDR3 length: 13 amino acids. The CDR3 here is CASSTDNTGELFF. CDR3 DNA sequence: TGTGCCAGCAGCACCGACAACACCGGGGAGCTGTTTTTT.

This clonotype was found a few times. The chain is built from TRBV3-1 and TRBJ2-3, with TRBD2 identical over 13 bases. The CDR3 contains 17 residues. CDR1 and CDR2 (germline): LGHDT, YNNKEL (reference sequence). The V gene end was trimmed by 4 bases and the J gene end by 1 base; junction bases not matched to a gene: 5. The chain's CDR3 is CASSRTSGRVRTDTQYF. CDR3 DNA sequence: TGTGCCAGCAGCCGGACTAGCGGGAGAGTCCGCACAGATACGCAGTATTTT.

In this sample, this clonotype turned up a few times. The chain recombines TRBV4-2 with TRBJ1-1; D unclear. Between the trimmed V and J ends, which lost 1 base and 0 bases, there was a span of 9 bases. The CDR3 length is 15 residues. Germline V CDR1 and CDR2: LGHNA, YNFKEQ. CDR3 bases: TGTGCCAGCAGCCAAGTACAGAGCCTGAACACTGAAGCTTTCTTT. Amino acid sequence: CASSQVQSLNTEAFF.

In this sample, this clonotype turned up many times. CDR3 sequence (DNA): TGTGCCAGCAGCTCCCTTCCTCAAGAGACCCAGTACTTC. Its protein is CASSSLPQETQYF. The J gene is TRBJ2-5, the V gene TRBV7-2; no clear D gene. Deletions cut 4 bases from V and 2 bases from J, with 8 bases between. Per the germline V gene, CDR1 is SGHTA and CDR2 is FQGNSA. CDR3 length: 13 residues.

In this sample, this clonotype turned up a few times. The V gene is TRBV7-3, the J gene TRBJ1-1; 7 nucleotides agree with TRBD1. V trimming: 3 bases; J trimming: 7 bases; junction bases outside the gene matches: 5. CDR3 length: 13 amino acids. Germline V CDR1 and CDR2: SGHTA, FQGTGA. Written as DNA, the CDR3 is TGTGCCAGCAGCTTCGACAGGGATGGTGAAGCTTTCTTT. Translating it yields CASSFDRDGEAFF.

This clonotype was detected many times. V usage is TRBV7-2 and J usage is TRBJ2-4, with 8 bases matching TRBD1. The CDR3 has 14 residues. Germline values: CDR1 SGHTA, CDR2 FQGNSA. The V gene end was trimmed by 1 base and the J gene end by 6 bases; junction bases not matched to a gene: 2. The CDR3 nucleotides read TGTGCCAGCAGCTTAGGGGGGACAGGAAACATTCAGTACTTC. Protein: CASSLGGTGNIQYF.

A remark on this clonotype: A much more abundant neighbour one base away suggests this may be a read error. V gene TRBV5-1 combines with J gene TRBJ1-4; D gene ambiguous. CDR3 length: 15 residues. Germline values: CDR1 SGHRS, CDR2 YFSETQ. The V end lost 4 bases, the J end lost 8 bases, and 18 bases lay between the germline ends. Written as DNA, the CDR3 is TGCGCCAGCAGCCTGGCCCAAAGGGCGAGGGAAAAACTGTTTTTT. This encodes CASSLAQRAREKLFF. The full variable domain, completed using reference TRBV5-1 and TRBJ1-4, is KAGVTQTPRYLIKTRGQQVTLSCSPISGHRSVSWYQQTPGQGLQFLFEYFSETQRNKGNFPGRFSGRQFSNSRSEMNVSTLELGDSALYLCASSLAQRAREKLFFGSGTQLSVL.

The V and J genes are TRBV28 and TRBJ1-2; tentatively, D is TRBD1 (5 bases). The CDR3 runs to 11 residues. Germline V gives CDR1 MDHEN, CDR2 SYDVKM. V lost 4 bases to trimming and J lost 11 bases, with 11 bases between them. The CDR3 sequence is CASSSQGKYTF. The CDR3 coding sequence is TGTGCCAGCAGTTCGCAGGGAAAATACACCTTC.

This clonotype occurred a few times. This chain joins TRBV7-2 and TRBJ2-7; the match to TRBD1 covers 7 bases. The CDR3 sequence is 16 residues long. V shed 1 base and J 0 bases; nucleotides not matched to a gene: 6. CDR1 SGHTA and CDR2 FQGNSA come from the germline V gene. Here the CDR3 DNA reads TGTGCCAGCAGCTTAGGTCCGGGACAGAACTCCTACGAGCAGTACGTC. Amino acids: CASSLGPGQNSYEQYV.

V and J are TRBV5-1 and TRBJ2-2; weak D call: TRBD2 (5 bases). V was shortened by 1 base and J by 6 bases, with 19 bases between the two germline ends. Germline CDR1 is SGHRS and CDR2 is YFSETQ. CDR3 length equals 17 residues. The CDR3 DNA follows: TGCGCCAGCAGCTTGTTCCAGACTACCAGGTCGTCCGGGGAGCTGTTTTTT. Amino acid sequence: CASSLFQTTRSSGELFF.

Only a few counts were recorded for this clonotype. V gene TRBV7-2 combines with J gene TRBJ2-7, with TRBD1 identical over 10 bases. V was clipped by 6 bases and J by 1 base; unmatched bases: 3. Germline CDR1 and CDR2: SGHTA and FQGNSA. This CDR3 contains 14 residues. CDR3 nucleotides: TGTGCCAGCAGGCGGACAGGGGGTTCCTACGAGCAGTACTTC. Translation gives CASRRTGGSYEQYF.

In DNA, the CDR3 is TGTGCCAGCAGTTTAAGTTCGGGCGGTGGCCCAGCTTCCAGGGGCTACACCTTC. It specifies CASSLSSGGGPASRGYTF. The chain links TRBV28 to TRBJ1-2, with unresolved D. The CDR3 extends over 18 amino acids. The germline V gene has CDR1 MDHEN and CDR2 SYDVKM. The V gene lost 2 bases and the J gene lost 8 bases, with 27 bases spanning the gap.

Notes on this clonotype: The junction shows a germline mismatch at one end, possibly a read error. This chain connects TRBV3-1 to TRBJ2-2; possible D gene TRBD1, 6 bases. CDR3 length: 17 residues. Germline CDR1 LGHDT, CDR2 YNNKEL (reference sequence). CDR3 nucleotide sequence: TGTGCCAGCAGCCCAACGAGGGGGATACGGGACACCGGGGCGCTGTTTTTT. It translates to CASSPTRGIRDTGALFF.

Details on this clonotype: A much larger clone differs from this one at a single base, so this may be a read error. The CDR3 here is CASRELVPGKFYEQYF. The CDR3 coding sequence is TGTGCCAGCAGGGAGCTGGTACCGGGAAAGTTCTACGAGCAGTACTTC. The V call is TRBV28, the J call TRBJ2-7; the D gene is possibly TRBD2 (5 bases). From germline, CDR1 is MDHEN and CDR2 SYDVKM. Trimming cost V 6 bases and J 3 bases, with 21 bases left between them. The CDR3 spans 16 residues.

This clonotype has only a few counts. Written as DNA, the CDR3 is TGTGCCAGCAGCTTGAGGGCCCCGGCGAATGAGCAGTTCTTC. This encodes CASSLRAPANEQFF. J is TRBJ2-1 and V is TRBV11-3; D is possibly TRBD2 (5 bases). Germline assignment: CDR1 SGHNT and CDR2 YENEEA. CDR3 length equals 14 residues. The V end lost 3 bases, the J end lost 7 bases, and 13 bases lay between the germline ends.